The following is a T cell receptor (beta chain) sequence with its context. There is no known antigen for this receptor. Nothing much larger sits one base from this clone, and base qualities are not available. This record comes from a study of CD8+ T cells in alopecia areata (dated by TCRdb to between 2017 and 2018). Looking at the study overall: The treated patients took part in an open-label pilot trial in which moderate-to-severe alopecia areata was treated with oral tofacitinib at 5 to 10 mg twice daily. The study used high-throughput TCRbeta sequencing to examine T cell clonal expansion in alopecia areata, in both the C3H/HeJ mouse model and human patients. Patients received tofacitinib for 6 to 18 months and were then followed off drug for 6 months to check for delayed response and recurrence. Scalp clonality was compared across normal scalp (n=4), patchy alopecia areata scalp (n=8), and alopecia totalis/universalis scalp (n=8). RNA came from the PAXgene miRNA kit for fixed scalp, the miRNeasy kit for PBMCs, and the RNeasy kit for mouse skin. In humans, TCRbeta sequencing was performed on scalp tissue and on sorted CD4+ and CD8+ peripheral blood T cells from healthy controls and from patients with patchy or totalis/universalis alopecia areata. immunoSEQ multiplex PCR using 35 Vbeta forward primers and 13 Jbeta reverse primers was used to amplify TCRbeta CDR3 regions. Biopsies were taken from tofacitinib-treated patients at baseline and again at 4 and 24 weeks into treatment, and several of those patients also had a later scalp biopsy. On the study overall, not on this receptor specifically: TCR sequences shared between patients were less clear than in mice, possibly partly because of HLA diversity in the patient population. Unlike mouse skin, which is dominated by gammadelta T cells, normal human skin has resident alphabeta T cells that are also sequenced, and this complicates analysis of the scalp TCR repertoire. Compared with normal scalp, lesional scalp had higher clonality and more expanded CD8+ clones, particularly in alopecia totalis/universalis, a pattern that suggests antigenic drive.

Receptor amplification or capture employed the immunoSEQ multiplex PCR assay. RNA was extracted from all samples and reverse transcribed into cDNA, which served as template for TCR sequencing. First-strand cDNA was synthesized using SuperScript III with a 2:1 mix of oligo-dT and random hexamers. A synthetic immune receptor repertoire was used to measure amplification bias, and any remaining bias was corrected computationally. The paper's processing steps were these. Raw reads were preprocessed for error removal, and CDR3 was defined according to IMGT conventions as running from the conserved cysteine to phenylalanine. To get clonality, Shannon entropy was normalized by log2 of the number of productive unique TCRs and the result was subtracted from 1. Scalp TCRbeta sequences were cross-referenced with sorted blood CD4 and CD8 repertoires so that the CD4 or CD8 identity of scalp clones could be inferred. TCRdb's version of the immuneACCESS table is confined to in-frame rearrangements and falls short of the full clone set. An unresolved V gene accounts for under half of the shortfall where checked; the remainder is of unknown origin. That table supplies the V and J calls and clone size; D and trimming were determined from the DNA. The sample yields 100,000 to 150,000 clones; 58% were counted once. In total, the top ten clones hold 4.5% to 5.5% of the sample.

The time point label for this specimen denotes: baseline before oral tofacitinib. Lesional scalp punch biopsies and peripheral blood were collected from alopecia areata patients. After PBMCs were isolated by density centrifugation and stained for CD3, CD4 and CD8, a FACSAria was used to sort CD4+ and CD8+ T cells. The material sequenced was CD4+ T cells sorted from blood, taken at week 0. The receptor was derived from a human donor with alopecia areata.

Here is the DNA: TGTGCCAGCAGTAGCTCTGGGGCCAACGTCCTGACTTTC. Translated, this is CASSSSGANVLTF. The V and J genes are TRBV6-6 and TRBJ2-6; too little of a D gene remains to name it. Taken from cysteine to phenylalanine, the CDR3 has 13 residues. Only CDR3 DNA is held: 39 bases, read in frame from base 1. In the germline V gene (reference sequence), CDR1 corresponds to MNHNY and CDR2 to SVGAGI. V lost 5 bases and J lost 0 bases; the stretch between them is 2 bases long.